One sample yielded the 30 T cell receptor beta chains listed below, sequenced in a study of Graves' ophthalmopathy and Graves' hyperthyroidism listed by TCRdb under 2018. Sequencing was carried out with an Illumina HiSeq 2000. TCR beta CDR3 regions were amplified from RNA transcripts for repertoire sequencing. The first round of RT-PCR was done with HTBI primers and the Qiagen OneStep RT-PCR kit, and was followed by a second round of multiplex PCR, then size selection and purification. TCRdb reran the public reads through fastp at Q25 and MiXCR, keeping productive beta chains. All rows with the same CDR3 protein become a single entry with the most common DNA and genes. The sample contains about 740,000 distinct CDR3 sequences, 40% of them found a single time. The ten most abundant clones make up around 40% of the sample. Sequencing was done on a sample of peripheral blood. These receptors came from an adult man with Graves' ophthalmopathy.

The chain employs TRBV29-1 and TRBJ2-5; a weak D match, TRBD2 (6 bases). V shed 5 bases and J shed 5 bases, with 9 bases lying between them. The CDR3 is 11 amino acids. The germline V gene encodes CDR1 SQVTM and CDR2 ANQGSEA. CDR3 in DNA: TGCAGCGTTAGCGGGCGGGAGACCCAGTACTTC. Its protein product is CSVSGRETQYF.

This rearrangement joins TRBV29-1 to TRBJ1-4, with a weak D call TRBD1 (6 bases). The ends were cut back, 3 bases at V and 7 bases at J, with 12 bases in the middle. This CDR3 has 13 residues. Germline-derived CDR1 and CDR2 are SQVTM and ANQGSEA. Here the CDR3 reads CSVDVGAREKLFF. CDR3 in DNA: TGCAGCGTTGATGTGGGGGCGCGTGAAAAACTGTTTTTT.

This chain links TRBV10-3 with TRBJ2-3, with 10 bases aligning to TRBD1. Germline CDR1 and CDR2: ENHRY and SYGVKD. Trimming removed 6 bases from V and 4 bases from J; junction bases left unmatched: 4. The CDR3 runs to 14 residues. CDR3 amino acids: CAISPGQGADTQYF. As DNA, the CDR3 is TGTGCCATCAGCCCTGGACAGGGGGCAGATACGCAGTATTTT.

The chain combines TRBV20-1 with TRBJ1-5; D gene unclear. The V gene lost 3 bases and the J gene lost 4 bases, with 10 bases spanning the gap. The CDR3 length is 13 residues. Germline V gene lookup returns CDR1 DFQATT and CDR2 SNEGSKA (reference sequence). Written as DNA, the CDR3 is TGCAGTGCTAGTGTAAGGAAAAATCAGCCCCAGCATTTT. This codes for CSASVRKNQPQHF.

The table lists this clonotype with a few counts. CDR3 sequence reads: CASSYQGQGVPYF. The CDR3, as DNA: TGTGCCAGCAGTTACCAAGGACAGGGGGTACCCTACTTC. V gene TRBV2 combines with J gene TRBJ2-7; TRBD1 agrees at 10 bases. V trimming: 5 bases; J trimming: 13 bases; junction bases outside the gene matches: 11. The germline V gene encodes CDR1 SNHLY and CDR2 FYNNEI. The length of the CDR3 is 13 residues.

The chain couples TRBV12-3 or TRBV12-4 to TRBJ1-1; unclear D gene. The V end lost 7 bases, the J end lost 6 bases, and 12 bases lay between the germline ends. There are 12 residues in the CDR3. CDR3 amino acids: CASNQYGSEAFF. CDR3 bases: TGTGCCAGCAACCAATACGGCTCTGAAGCTTTCTTT.

In its sample, this clonotype was seen once. This may stem from a read error, because a much larger clone lies one nucleotide away. The conserved phenylalanine or tryptophan normally closing the CDR3 is absent here, so this likely arose from a read error. The rearrangement links TRBV7-2 to TRBJ2-5; weak D call: TRBD1 (5 bases). V lost 5 bases to trimming and J lost 0 bases, with 13 bases between them. Germline CDR1 reads SGHTA; CDR2 reads FQGNSA. This CDR3 is built from 15 residues. CDR3 amino acids: CASSRLWGYQETQYV. The CDR3 bases are TGTGCCAGCAGCCGACTCTGGGGCTACCAAGAGACCCAGTACGTC.

This clonotype was counted ten times or more. The chain employs TRBV7-9 and TRBJ2-5; TRBD2 aligns across 8 bases. This CDR3 contains 16 residues. Trimming cost V 5 bases and J 2 bases; bases outside gene matches: 10. Germline lookup yields CDR1 SEHNR and CDR2 FQNEAQ (reference sequence). CDR3 loop: CASSGRAGESQETQYF. The CDR3 nucleotides read TGTGCCAGCAGCGGCCGAGCGGGAGAGAGTCAAGAGACCCAGTACTTC.

The sample holds many counts of this clonotype. The CDR3 is CARVSETQYF. CDR3 bases: TGTGCCAGGGTTTCGGAGACCCAGTACTTC. The V gene is TRBV25-1, the J gene TRBJ2-5; D remains ambiguous. Trimming shortened V by 9 bases and J by 5 bases, and 7 bases separated the two germline ends. Germline CDR1 reads MGHDK; CDR2 reads SYGVNS. The CDR3 contains 10 residues.

V and J are TRBV15 and TRBJ1-2, with D possibly matching TRBD1 (5 bases). The ends were cut back, 3 bases at V and 5 bases at J, with 13 bases in the middle. Per the germline V gene, CDR1 is LNHNV and CDR2 is YYDKDF (reference sequence). The CDR3 totals 14 residues. The CDR3 sequence is CATSSVGRAYGYTF. CDR3 bases: TGTGCCACCAGCAGTGTTGGCAGGGCTTATGGCTACACCTTC.

This clonotype was detected only once. The V call is TRBV29-1, the J call TRBJ1-2; 10 bases line up with TRBD1. The germline gives CDR1 SQVTM, CDR2 ANQGSEA. The length of the CDR3 is 13 residues. After removal of 5 bases from V and 8 bases from J, the junction contained 8 bases not matched to a gene. Here the CDR3 DNA reads TGCAGCGTTTCCGGGACAGGGGCCGGGGGCTACACCTTC. Translation: CSVSGTGAGGYTF.

The rearrangement joins TRBV7-3 to TRBJ2-7; 7 positions agree with TRBD1. Germline V gene sequence: CDR1 SGHTA, CDR2 FQGTGA. The CDR3 is made up of 15 amino acids. V lost 6 bases and J lost 3; bases outside the gene matches: 11. CDR3 protein: CASSVTGSYNYEQYF. CDR3 sequence (DNA): TGTGCCAGCAGTGTGACAGGGTCCTATAACTACGAGCAGTACTTC.

CDR3 bases: TGTGCCAGCAGCCCACGTAGCGGGCAAGCGGGGGAAACCTACGAGCAGTACTTC. It specifies CASSPRSGQAGETYEQYF. The gene calls are TRBV9 and TRBJ2-7; 8 positions agree with TRBD2. The CDR3 totals 18 residues. V trimming: 4 bases; J trimming: 2 bases; junction bases outside the gene matches: 17. The germline CDR1 and CDR2 sequences are SGDLS and YYNGEE.

Here the CDR3 reads CASRGGGGNQPQHF. DNA for the CDR3: TGTGCCAGCCGAGGAGGGGGGGGCAATCAGCCCCAGCATTTT. The chain employs TRBV24-1 and TRBJ1-5; TRBD1 might be the D (6 bases). The CDR3 covers 14 residues. Trimming took off 11 bases at V and 2 bases at J, with 15 bases between the two ends. The germline gives CDR1 KGHDR, CDR2 SFDVKD.

Concerning this clonotype: A read error may explain this, as a much larger clone is one base away. The genes are TRBV2 and TRBJ2-2, with D possibly TRBD2 on 5 matching bases. The CDR3 sequence is 11 residues long. Between the trimmed V and J ends, which lost 10 bases and 3 bases, there was a span of 6 bases. The germline CDR1 and CDR2 sequences are SNHLY and FYNNEI. CDR3 loop: CATGDTGELFF. The CDR3 DNA is TGTGCCACCGGGGACACCGGGGAGCTGTTTTTT.

This clonotype showed up many times. The gene calls are TRBV9 and TRBJ1-6; possible D gene TRBD1, 6 bases. In germline, CDR1 is SGDLS, CDR2 YYNGEE. The ends were cut back, 5 bases at V and 6 bases at J, with 15 bases in the middle. The CDR3 totals 15 residues. In nucleotides, the CDR3 is TGTGCCAGCAGTCGGGGACATTCGAGTAATTCACCCCTCCACTTT. This sequence encodes CASSRGHSSNSPLHF.

The chain links TRBV20-1 to TRBJ1-1; no reliable D call. Germline V gene sequence: CDR1 DFQATT, CDR2 SNEGSKA (reference sequence). The CDR3 has 11 residues. Trimming removed 1 base at V and 7 bases at J, with 7 bases between. The CDR3 loop is CSARAANEAFF. The CDR3 nucleotides are TGCAGTGCTAGAGCGGCGAATGAAGCTTTCTTT.

Ten or more counts support this clonotype. This chain joins TRBV29-1 and TRBJ2-5; D is unclear. This CDR3 is 11 amino acids long. Germline V gives CDR1 SQVTM, CDR2 ANQGSEA. Between the trimmed V and J ends, which lost 6 bases and 3 bases, there was a span of 8 bases. The CDR3, as DNA: TGCAGCGTGAGCCCAGAAGAGACCCAGTACTTC. Translation gives CSVSPEETQYF.

The chain is built from TRBV24-1 and TRBJ2-1, with a tentative D call TRBD2 (6 bases). V dropped 3 bases and J dropped 8 bases, with 10 bases sitting between them. From germline, CDR1 is KGHDR and CDR2 SFDVKD. The CDR3 has 13 residues. Here the CDR3 reads CATSDGGRDEQFF. Written as DNA, the CDR3 is TGTGCCACCAGTGATGGAGGGAGAGATGAGCAGTTCTTC.

The chain has TRBV24-1 and TRBJ1-5; the match to TRBD1 covers 10 bases. The CDR3 runs 16 residues. Trimming took 4 bases from V and 7 from J; bases not matched to a gene: 9. From germline, CDR1 is KGHDR and CDR2 SFDVKD. In DNA form, the CDR3 reads TGTGCCACCAGTGACCCAGGGACAGGGGTCATGCAGCCCCAGCATTTT. Translated, it gives CATSDPGTGVMQPQHF.

This chain uses TRBV19 with TRBJ2-3; perhaps TRBD1 as D (5 bases). Trimming took 3 bases from V and 6 from J, leaving 22 bases between them. The CDR3 loop spans 17 amino acids. Germline V CDR1 and CDR2: LNHDA, SQIVND (reference sequence). Written as DNA, the CDR3 is TGTGCCAGTAGTATTGGGGCCAGACGAGTAAAGGTCGATACGCAGTATTTT. This encodes CASSIGARRVKVDTQYF.

Ten or more counts support this clonotype. The V gene is TRBV10-3, the J gene TRBJ2-7; tentatively, D is TRBD1 (6 bases). This CDR3 comprises 14 residues. CDR1 ENHRY and CDR2 SYGVKD come from the germline V gene. V was shortened by 0 bases and J by 3 bases, with 9 bases between the two germline ends. DNA for the CDR3: TGTGCCATCAGTGAGTCAGGGGGAATCTACGAGCAGTACTTC. Its protein is CAISESGGIYEQYF.

V is TRBV5-1 and J is TRBJ1-4; 7 nucleotides line up with TRBD1. CDR1 is SGHRS and CDR2 is YFSETQ in the germline V gene. The CDR3 runs to 16 residues. J gave up 7 bases and V 4 bases, and 13 bases lay outside the gene matches. The DNA of the CDR3 is TGCGCCAGCAGCCCAAACCGACAGGGACGAGGTGAAAAACTGTTTTTT. Its protein product is CASSPNRQGRGEKLFF.

This clonotype was detected many times. Sequence at one end of the junction differs from germline and may be a read error. This sequence joins TRBV10-3 and TRBJ1-1; TRBD1 matches 10 bases. Looked up from germline, CDR1 is ENHRY and CDR2 is SYGVKD. This CDR3 is built from 14 residues. CDR3 sequence reads: CASSHLTGGEEAFF. The CDR3 DNA is TGTGCCAGCAGTCATCTGACAGGGGGCGAAGAAGCTTTCTTT.

The table lists this clonotype with many counts. This sequence joins TRBV10-3 and TRBJ1-4, with a possible D match to TRBD1 (5 bases). The V and J ends lost 8 bases and 3 bases respectively, with 13 bases between them. This CDR3 region has 14 residues. Germline V gene data show CDR1 as ENHRY and CDR2 as SYGVKD. DNA for the CDR3: TGTGCCATCGCGGCTACAGGTTCTAATGAAAAACTGTTTTTT. Translated, it gives CAIAATGSNEKLFF.

Regarding this clonotype: A much larger clone sits a single nucleotide away, making a read error possible. The chain is built from TRBV7-2 and TRBJ2-5; D is possibly TRBD2 (5 bases). The V end was cut by 4 bases, the J end by 4 bases, with 10 bases between. In germline, CDR1 is SGHTA, CDR2 FQGNSA. This CDR3 contains 13 residues. CDR3 DNA: TGTGCCAGCAGCTCCGGGGAGACAGAGACCCAGTACTTC. Amino acids: CASSSGETETQYF.

The J gene is TRBJ1-1, the V gene TRBV9, with TRBD1 identical over 9 bases. CDR1 SGDLS and CDR2 YYNGEE come from the germline V gene. V lost 4 bases to trimming and J lost 7 bases; unmatched junction nucleotides: 8. This CDR3 has 14 residues. As DNA, the CDR3 is TGTGCCAGCAGCACTCGAGGGACAGGGAATGAAGCTTTCTTT. This encodes CASSTRGTGNEAFF. Using reference TRBV9 and TRBJ1-1 for the parts outside the CDR3, the full variable domain is DSGVTQTPKHLITATGQRVTLRCSPRSGDLSVYWYQQSLDQGLQFLIQYYNGEERAKGNILERFSAQQFPDLHSELNLSSLELGDSALYFCASSTRGTGNEAFFGQGTRLTVV.

This clonotype was counted between two and nine times. The V and J genes are TRBV25-1 and TRBJ2-2, with D perhaps assigned TRBD1 or TRBD2 (5 bases each). The CDR3 loop spans 14 amino acids. Between the trimmed V and J ends, which lost 5 bases and 12 bases, there was a span of 19 bases. CDR1 is MGHDK and CDR2 is SYGVNS in the germline V gene. The CDR3 region has the DNA TGTGCCAGCAGTCGGGACCCTCGAGGTCGTCAGCTGTTTTTT. As protein: CASSRDPRGRQLFF.

The chain uses TRBV20-1 and TRBJ2-2; D unclear. The V and J ends lost 1 base and 9 bases respectively, with 3 bases between them. Germline V gene data show CDR1 as DFQATT and CDR2 as SNEGSKA (reference sequence). This CDR3 has 10 amino acids. DNA for the CDR3: TGCAGTGCTAGAGTCAGGGAGCTGTTTTTT. Translated, it gives CSARVRELFF.

This clonotype was detected many times. The CDR3 loop reads CAISPGQGTTGELFF. The DNA of the CDR3 is TGTGCCATCAGCCCGGGACAGGGGACCACCGGGGAGCTGTTTTTT. The chain uses TRBV10-3 and TRBJ2-2; 10 bases map to TRBD1. The CDR3 runs 15 residues. CDR1 and CDR2 from the germline V gene are ENHRY and SYGVKD. V was clipped by 6 bases and J by 4 bases; unmatched bases: 5.